The 5 T cell receptor beta chains given below trace back to one sample, sequenced in a study of graft-versus-host responses after intestinal transplantation. Sequencing was performed with immunoSEQ multiplex PCR; in TCRdb, only in-frame clones are kept and a portion is missing. The data contain 20,000 to 25,000 clones, around two fifths of them singletons. The sample in question was alloreactive CD4+ T cells from a mixed lymphocyte reaction culture, obtained before intestinal transplant. Subset here: CFSE-low proliferating T cells sorted from roughly 6-day pre-transplant mixed lymphocyte reaction (GvH or HvG direction). These receptors originate from a human patient who received an intestinal transplant.

The chain joins TRBV9 to TRBJ2-2, with D possibly TRBD2 on 5 matching bases. The CDR3 sequence is 15 residues long. V lost 3 bases and J lost 4, with 13 bases in between. Per the germline V gene, CDR1 is SGDLS and CDR2 is YYNGEE. The CDR3 bases are TGTGCCAGCAGCGCCATTATGGCGGGCACCGGGGAGCTGTTTTTT. Amino acid sequence: CASSAIMAGTGELFF.

The chain recombines TRBV19 with TRBJ1-2, with 7 bases lining up with TRBD1. The CDR3 is 15 amino acids. CDR1 is LNHDA and CDR2 is SQIVND in the germline V gene (reference sequence). The junction had 9 bases not matched to a gene; V was cut back by 5 bases and J by 3 bases. CDR3 residues: CASSLQTGMDYGYTF. For the CDR3, the DNA is TGTGCCAGTAGTCTCCAGACAGGGATGGACTATGGCTACACCTTC.

V and J are TRBV19 and TRBJ2-1; tentatively, D is TRBD2 (6 bases). Trimming cost V 3 bases and J 0 bases, with 15 bases left between them. The CDR3 loop spans 17 amino acids. Germline lookup yields CDR1 LNHDA and CDR2 SQIVND (reference sequence). CDR3 in amino acids: CASSILARGSSYNEQFF. CDR3 nucleotide sequence: TGTGCCAGTAGTATTCTCGCGCGGGGTAGCTCCTACAATGAGCAGTTCTTC.

V is TRBV30 and J is TRBJ2-3, with 12 bases aligning to TRBD2. V lost 2 bases, J lost 2 bases, and 8 bases stayed unmatched. The CDR3 runs to 17 residues. The germline CDR1 and CDR2 sequences are GTSNPN and SVGIG (reference sequence). The CDR3 protein is CAWSPSGRGFITDTQYF. The CDR3 DNA is TGTGCCTGGAGTCCTAGCGGGAGGGGGTTTATCACAGATACGCAGTATTTT.

The chain recombines TRBV11-2 with TRBJ1-3; D ambiguous. V lost 6 bases and J 2 bases, leaving 8 bases between the germline ends. CDR3 size: 13 residues. From germline, CDR1 is SGHAT and CDR2 FQNNGV. This chain's CDR3 is CASSTLAGNTIYF. The CDR3 nucleotides read TGTGCCAGCAGTACGTTAGCTGGAAACACCATATATTTT.